This T cell receptor beta chain was captured in a study of regulatory T cells in long-lasting Graves disease. Findings and limits, study-wide: There was favoring of TRBV28, TRBJ1-2 and TRBJ2-5 in persistent disease. Those with persistent disease had in common more public clonotypes (about 3,000) than new patients (roughly 970).

This clonotype was counted at least ten times. Its antigen remains unidentified. Time point meaning: persistent/refractory GD, antithyroid drugs over 5 years with positive TRAb. Extracted PBMC RNA gave rise to the TCR library. American Thyroid Association guidelines served as the basis for diagnosing Graves' disease. CDR1 and CDR2 from the germline V gene are ENHRY and SYGVKD. V dropped 0 bases and J dropped 3 bases, with 12 bases sitting between them. There are 15 residues in the CDR3. According to the study, TCR beta libraries were built with iRepertoire HTBI primers and CDR3-region Arm-PCR. Under the authors' procedure: Identification across samples found about 61 TRBV and around 15 TRBJ segments. MiXCR, applied by TCRdb to the multiplex PCR reads, yields one record per CDR3 protein. These V and J calls originate from TCRdb's pipeline instead of the authors' own analysis. The sample carries about 430,000 distinct CDR3 sequences, roughly a fifth recorded once.

The receptor was derived from a female donor with Graves disease. This sample comprised peripheral blood mononuclear cells (PBMCs), obtained when the disease was refractory, from a patient treated with antithyroid drugs. The gene calls are TRBV10-3 and TRBJ2-7, with unresolved D. The CDR3 region is CAISESIALDYEQYF. In DNA, the CDR3 is TGTGCCATCAGTGAGTCGATAGCACTCGACTACGAGCAGTACTTC.